The T cell receptor (beta chain) described here comes from a study of blood T cell repertoires in COVID-19. The repertoire was sequenced with immunoSEQ multiplex PCR; TCRdb's copy has only in-frame clones and lacks some. In the table there are 290,000 or so clones, 80% to 95% of which are singletons. Germline V CDR1 and CDR2: SGHRS, YFSETQ. The V and J ends lost 0 bases and 3 bases respectively, with 9 bases between them. The CDR3 consists of 14 residues. The sequence was obtained from a woman aged 30 to 39 with COVID-19, enrolled during active disease. The chain uses TRBV5-1 and TRBJ1-2; D remains unclear. The sample taken for sequencing was peripheral blood. The CDR3 coding sequence is TGCGCCAGCAGCTTGGTCCCGGGAGACTATGGCTACACCTTC. Its protein product is CASSLVPGDYGYTF.